This record covers a single TCR beta chain. Its antigen is as yet unknown. The V gene's germline CDR1 is MDHEN and CDR2 SYDVKM. The CDR3 has 15 residues. Trimming pared 8 bases from V and 8 bases from J, leaving 22 bases between. The sample is drawn from a study of T-cell memory formation after mild COVID-19. Study-wide points: There was no confirmation that second-wave clones peaking on day 37 were SARS-CoV-2 specific.

TCRdb analysed the 5' RACE reads with MiXCR anew, one entry per CDR3 protein. The sample includes about 210,000 distinct CDR3 sequences, over 9.5% of them seen just once. This TCR derives from a man aged 18 to 30 who had mild COVID-19 (a few samples of this study predate the infection). Cell type and time point are not known. The sequencing sample was made of PBMCs or a T cell subset sorted from them (not recorded which). This chain joins TRBV28 and TRBJ2-1; D is uncertain. CDR3 bases: TGTGCCAGCTACCATGGGGTGGCAGGCCAGGATGAGCAGTTCTTC. It is translated as CASYHGVAGQDEQFF.